This TCR beta chain derives from a study of T cell repertoires in cytomegalovirus infection. Study-level background: Well-studied HLA-B-restricted epitopes and recently identified HLA-C-restricted epitopes of CMV were both used in the study. Shared public TCR beta signatures pointed to both CMV infection and a matching HLA type. General observations from the study: There were carriers of CMV plus the relevant HLA, and cumulative public TCR beta family frequency identified them.

TCRdb itself ran the reads through MiXCR, one entry per CDR3 protein. The table shows roughly 700,000 distinct CDR3 sequences, with roughly 30% occurring only once. Comment on this clonotype: Antigen specificity is unknown.

From germline, CDR1 is SNHLY and CDR2 FYNNEI. CDR3 length: 13 residues. V lost 4 bases, J lost 5 bases, and 1 base stayed unmatched. The sequenced sample was cultured PBMCs, obtained from culture after CMV antigen stimulation. The V gene is TRBV2, the J gene TRBJ1-4, with 7 bases identical to TRBD1. This receptor was obtained from a human donor in good health (CMV status not recorded). Some clones in this sample may be carry-over from other donors' samples. The CDR3 spells CASSGRGNEKLFF. In DNA, the CDR3 is TGTGCCAGCAGTGGCAGGGGGAATGAAAAACTGTTTTTT.